These 18 T cell receptor beta chains came from one sample sequenced in a study of radiation and T cells in renal cell carcinoma. The time point denotes: baseline pretreatment blood. Treatment indicated: 15 Gy SBRT to primary tumor, nephrectomy 4 weeks later. Repertoires were generated with immunoSEQ multiplex PCR, while TCRdb's copy carries only in-frame clones and drops some. The sample comprises 20,000 to 25,000 clones, approximately 80% of which are singletons, and 35% to 50% rests with the top ten. Sequencing was performed on blood, taken from a patient whose treatment included radiotherapy and nephrectomy. These TCRs come from a man aged 55 to 70 with renal cell carcinoma.

This clone was seen just once. The V gene is TRBV6-6, the J gene TRBJ2-2, with TRBD2 as a possible D gene (6 bases). The CDR3 runs to 16 residues. The V end was cut by 6 bases, the J end by 6 bases, with 20 bases between. CDR1 is MNHNY and CDR2 is SVGAGI in the germline V gene (reference sequence). CDR3 residues: CASRSGRDISAGELFF. CDR3 in DNA: TGTGCCAGCAGGTCAGGGCGGGATATTAGCGCCGGGGAGCTGTTTTTT.

This rearrangement joins TRBV14 to TRBJ2-7, with 8 bases that match TRBD1. The trim removed 3 bases at V and 3 bases at J, leaving 10 bases unmatched. CDR1 is SGHDN, CDR2 FVKESK, per germline. This CDR3 has 16 amino acids. CDR3 amino acids: CASSQGRDRRFYEQYF. The CDR3 DNA reads as TGTGCCAGCAGCCAGGGACGGGACAGGAGATTCTACGAGCAGTACTTC.

The gene calls are TRBV6-1 and TRBJ2-7; TRBD2 agrees at 7 bases. Germline values: CDR1 MNHNS, CDR2 SASEGT. V was pared by 6 bases and J by 7 bases, with 12 bases of the junction left unmatched. The CDR3 consists of 14 residues. CDR3 sequence: CASSRDYPTGEQYF. Written as DNA, the CDR3 is TGTGCCAGCAGCCGGGACTACCCGACTGGGGAGCAGTACTTC.

The V call is TRBV5-1, the J call TRBJ1-2; D ambiguous. The CDR3 is 16 amino acids. Trimming took 4 bases from V and 2 from J, leaving 18 bases between them. The germline gives CDR1 SGHRS, CDR2 YFSETQ. DNA for the CDR3: TGCGCCAGCAGCCCCGATATAAGCAGGCGAAACTATGGCTACACCTTC. Amino acids: CASSPDISRRNYGYTF.

This chain links TRBV2 with TRBJ2-7; 9 nucleotides agree with TRBD1. CDR1 SNHLY and CDR2 FYNNEI come from the germline V gene. This CDR3 contains 14 residues. J gave up 5 bases and V 8 bases, and 10 bases lay outside the gene matches. In DNA, the CDR3 is TGTGCCAGCTCCACCAAACAGGGGGCGAACGAGCAGTACTTC. Protein sequence: CASSTKQGANEQYF.

This chain links TRBV15 with TRBJ2-1; 13 bases match TRBD2. The ends lost 4 bases at V and 8 bases at J; junction bases unmatched: 11. This CDR3 is built from 17 residues. Germline lookup yields CDR1 LNHNV and CDR2 YYDKDF (reference sequence). CDR3 sequence reads: CATSILPGTSGNYEQFF. CDR3 coding DNA: TGTGCCACCAGCATTCTACCCGGGACTAGCGGGAACTATGAGCAGTTCTTC.

The chain employs TRBV14 and TRBJ2-7; D possibly corresponds to TRBD2 (6 bases). Germline lookup yields CDR1 SGHDN and CDR2 FVKESK. The ends were cut back, 1 base at V and 2 bases at J, with 18 bases in the middle. This CDR3 comprises 17 residues. In DNA, the CDR3 is TGTGCCAGCAGCCAAGGGATTCTAAGCGGCGGGGCCTACGAGCAGTACTTC. Its protein is CASSQGILSGGAYEQYF.

The gene calls are TRBV7-3 and TRBJ2-7; D not certain. Germline CDR1 reads SGHTA; CDR2 reads FQGTGA. The CDR3 runs to 13 residues. The germline V and J ends were trimmed by 3 bases and 3 bases, with 9 bases remaining between them. The CDR3 DNA reads TGTGCCAGCAGCTTTGACGGAAACTACGAGCAGTACTTC. Amino acids: CASSFDGNYEQYF.

The CDR3 loop reads CASSAGQGTPLHF. The CDR3 DNA reads TGTGCCAGCAGCGCCGGACAGGGGACACCCCTCCACTTT. This chain connects TRBV7-8 to TRBJ1-6, with 9 bases identical to TRBD1. This CDR3 is built from 13 residues. CDR1 and CDR2 (germline): SGHVS, FQNEAQ. Trimming removed 5 bases from V and 11 bases from J; junction bases left unmatched: 4. The full variable domain, completed using reference TRBV7-8 and TRBJ1-6, is GAGVSQSPRYKVAKRGQDVALRCDPISGHVSLFWYQQALGQGPEFLTYFQNEAQLDKSGLPSDRFFAERPEGSVSTLKIQRTQQEDSAVYLCASSAGQGTPLHFGNGTRLTVT.

This clone has only a few counts. The same CDR3 is also encoded by other DNA sequences in this sample. The rearrangement uses TRBV20-1 and TRBJ2-5; D not certain. This CDR3 region has 10 residues. Between the trimmed V and J ends, which lost 6 bases and 2 bases, there was a span of 4 bases. CDR1 is DFQATT, CDR2 SNEGSKA, per germline (reference sequence). The CDR3 is CSAGQETQYF. The CDR3, as DNA: TGCAGTGCAGGACAAGAGACCCAGTACTTC.

V gene TRBV5-1 combines with J gene TRBJ2-1; D gene uncertain. Germline CDR1 reads SGHRS; CDR2 reads YFSETQ. V was cut by 4 bases and J by 8 bases, with 10 bases left in between. This CDR3 has 12 amino acids. The CDR3 DNA is TGCGCCAGCAGCCTACAGTACTATGAGCAGTTCTTC. Translating it yields CASSLQYYEQFF.

This clone is a singleton in its sample. V and J are TRBV11-2 and TRBJ2-7, with no clear D. Germline CDR1 SGHAT, CDR2 FQNNGV. There are 15 residues in the CDR3. The V end lost 2 bases, the J end lost 2 bases, and 13 bases lay between the germline ends. In DNA form, the CDR3 reads TGTGCCAGCAGCTTACGGCGAAGTGGGCCCTACGAGCAGTACTTC. Translation: CASSLRRSGPYEQYF.

V gene TRBV4-3 combines with J gene TRBJ1-4; D uncertain. Germline V gene data show CDR1 as LGHNA and CDR2 as YSLEER. The V end was cut by 4 bases, the J end by 5 bases, with 11 bases between. CDR3 size: 14 residues. CDR3 nucleotide sequence: TGCGCCAGCAGCCTCGATAGCCTCAATGAAAAACTGTTTTTT. It yields the protein CASSLDSLNEKLFF.

The genes are TRBV11-2 and TRBJ1-1; D might be TRBD1 (5 bases). The CDR3 has 15 amino acids. The germline V gene has CDR1 SGHAT and CDR2 FQNNGV. The V gene lost 4 bases and the J gene lost 1 base, with 13 bases spanning the gap. The CDR3 loop reads CASSSYGTANTEAFF. The CDR3 coding sequence is TGTGCCAGCAGCTCTTACGGGACGGCGAACACTGAAGCTTTCTTT. Full variable domain (remainder filled in from reference TRBV11-2 and TRBJ1-1): EAGVAQSPRYKIIEKRQSVAFWCNPISGHATLYWYQQILGQGPKLLIQFQNNGVVDDSQLPKDRFSAERLKGVDSTLKIQPAKLEDSAVYLCASSSYGTANTEAFFGQGTRLTVV.

The V call is TRBV6-1, the J call TRBJ1-1; D uncertain. The CDR3 totals 13 residues. V was trimmed by 5 bases and J by 0 bases, leaving 7 bases between them. Germline V gene lookup returns CDR1 MNHNS and CDR2 SASEGT. The chain's CDR3 is CASSFDMNTEAFF. Here the CDR3 DNA reads TGTGCCAGCAGTTTTGACATGAACACTGAAGCTTTCTTT.

V and J are TRBV29-1 and TRBJ2-7; the match to TRBD2 covers 9 bases. Germline assignment: CDR1 SQVTM and CDR2 ANQGSEA. This CDR3 comprises 17 residues. V lost 4 bases, J lost 9 bases, and 22 bases stayed unmatched. The DNA of the CDR3 is TGCAGCGTTGTCGGTCTAGCGGGACCGATGGGGAGTACTGGGCAGTACTTC. It translates to CSVVGLAGPMGSTGQYF.

V gene TRBV27 combines with J gene TRBJ2-2; no firm D call. This CDR3 spans 13 amino acids. V was shortened by 9 bases and J by 6 bases, with 14 bases between the two germline ends. Per germline, CDR1 MNHEY and CDR2 SMNVEV (reference sequence). In nucleotides, the CDR3 is TGTGCCAGTCGTAAAGGGTGGGCCGGGGAGCTGTTTTTT. Translation gives CASRKGWAGELFF.

The chain has TRBV5-1 and TRBJ1-2, with TRBD1 matching 8 bases. CDR3 length equals 18 residues. Per germline, CDR1 SGHRS and CDR2 YFSETQ. The ends lost 5 bases at V and 2 bases at J; junction bases unmatched: 17. CDR3 amino acids: CASSYTSTGEANNYGYTF. The CDR3 nucleotides read TGCGCCAGCAGTTATACTTCGACAGGGGAGGCTAACAACTATGGCTACACCTTC.